A single TCR beta chain is shown here with its context. This clonotype was found a few times. No antigen is known for it. One base away there is no much larger clone; base qualities are not given. To demonstrate the VDJtools post-analysis software, the study profiled TCR beta repertoires from the peripheral blood of about 13 young patients with multiple sclerosis. The multiple sclerosis patients were children and adolescents between about 6 and 16 years of age. Libraries were prepared through PCR. The sequencer was an Illumina HiSeq 2500. Unique molecular identifiers were incorporated into TCR beta cDNA libraries to reduce PCR and sequencing biases. Per 1 to 10 million input T cells, approximately 500,000 cDNA molecules were obtained, such that each molecule approximated one T cell. Patient libraries were prepared and sequenced with the same protocol used for the earlier healthy control dataset. Samples belonging to the same batch were prepared together, multiplexed and sequenced on a shared HiSeq lane. The paper's data handling went like this. Raw barcoded reads were processed with MIGEC, discarding single-read molecular identifier groups before consensus assembly and CDR3 extraction. VDJtools was used for post-analysis of the clonotype tables, with diversity normalized by down-sampling every dataset to the smallest sample size. To correct batch-related cross-sample contamination, repertoire overlap clustering matched CDR3 amino acid sequences but not nucleotide sequences. TCRdb reprocessed the public reads (quality trimming at Q25 with fastp, clone calling with MiXCR) and kept in-frame beta chains. Rows merge per CDR3 protein into single entries with the most common DNA and genes. The V and J calls follow TCRdb's processing rather than the paper's. Across this sample there are roughly 400,000 distinct CDR3 sequences, with approximately 39% seen only once. Of the sample, approximately 7.6% is held by the ten largest clones.

This specimen comes from a study of post-analysis software for immune sequencing data (dated by TCRdb to between 2014 and 2016). Looking at the study overall: Disease courses on record covered relapsing-remitting, secondary progressive and progressive-relapsing multiple sclerosis, though some patients had no subtype annotation. Patient repertoires were compared against roughly 10 previously published healthy control repertoires from donors aged roughly 6 to 28 years. A subset of samples was prepared in parallel using single-end sample barcoding, then pooled and co-amplified after Illumina adapter ligation. Findings and caveats that apply to the study as a whole: Significantly lower normalized Chao1 diversity was found in multiple sclerosis patients than in controls, suggesting substantial peripheral T-cell clonal expansion. Strong co-clustering of samples prepared in the same batch was shown by direct clustering with F measure, prompting a batch-effect correction. The control group was slightly older than the multiple sclerosis patient group. Significantly higher frequencies in patients than in controls were found for several TRBV segments, including TRBV5-6, TRBV5-1 and TRBV20-1.

V gives up 1 base and J gives up 5 bases, and the segment between their germline ends measures 9 bases. CDR1 and CDR2, per the germline V gene, are MGHRA and YSYEKL. From the cysteine up to the phenylalanine, the CDR3 has a length of 14 residues. Only the CDR3 region is kept as DNA, spanning 42 bases read in frame from base 1. This clonotype was sampled from a girl aged 2-10 years with multiple sclerosis. The sample comprised blood. The chain employs TRBV4-1 and TRBJ2-1, with TRBD2 as a weak D call on 5 bases. The CDR3 protein sequence reads: CASSQGLRDNEQFF. The DNA sequence is as follows: TGCGCCAGCAGCCAAGGACTACGAGACAATGAGCAGTTCTTC.